The clone carrying this T cell receptor beta chain has a handful of counts. What it binds is unknown. A single record per CDR3 protein comes from TCRdb applying MiXCR to the 5' RACE reads. The sample has over 25,000 distinct CDR3 sequences; 25% to 30% are singletons. V lost 5 bases to trimming and J lost 2 bases; unmatched junction nucleotides: 8. From germline, CDR1 is MNHNY and CDR2 SVGAGI (reference sequence). The CDR3 loop spans 15 amino acids. The sorted Tregs were CD4+CD25+CD127-/low cells. Regarding the study as a whole: Whole repertoires were not studied in the larger cohort, only one V-J beta rearrangement.

This sequence originates from a female donor with breast cancer. The chain combines TRBV6-6 with TRBJ2-5; TRBD1 matches at 7 bases. The sample taken for sequencing was tumor-infiltrating Tregs sorted from the breast tumor. CDR3 sequence (DNA): TGTGCCAGCAGTACCAACCGGGACAGTCAAGAGACCCAGTACTTC. Translation gives CASSTNRDSQETQYF.